This TCR beta chain was recovered during a study of blood T cell repertoires in COVID-19. Study summary: Sites across the United States, Italy and Spain contributed samples from acute and convalescent COVID-19. The cDNA or gDNA used as material had been derived from T cells, B-cell-depleted T cells, or PBMCs.

The CDR3 loop spans 13 amino acids. V was shortened by 0 bases and J by 9 bases, with 11 bases between the two germline ends. CDR1 is MNHEY, CDR2 SMNVEV, per germline (reference sequence). In the original analysis: Estimated nucleated cell counts came from reference gene primer amplification. The table came from immunoSEQ multiplex PCR; TCRdb's copy has only in-frame clones and leaves some out. V, J and clone size are taken as reported in that table, and D and trimming were inferred from the DNA itself. The data hold 120,000 to 150,000 clones, with about four fifths observed a single time. Seattle's cohort entered during active infection and was followed longitudinally.

The sample consisted of peripheral blood. The chain employs TRBV27 and TRBJ2-5; D possibly corresponds to TRBD1 (5 bases). The TCR was taken from a man aged 25 to 40 with COVID-19, enrolled during active disease. In DNA form, the CDR3 reads TGTGCCAGCAGTTTATCGACAGCTACGGCCCAGTACTTC. It encodes CASSLSTATAQYF.